Detailed here is one TCR beta chain. The antigen remains unidentified. The sample is drawn from a study of cytomegalovirus exposure and HLA in healthy donors. Notes on the study in general: Per a later analysis, about 15,000 TCR beta sequences showed association with HLA alleles at 0.05 false discovery rate.

PCR primers comprised 60 Vbeta and 13 Jbeta primers. Method: immunoSEQ multiplex PCR; TCRdb's copy keeps in-frame clones and lacks some. The repertoire holds 150,000 to 200,000 clones, with 76% as singletons. After removal of 4 bases from V and 6 bases from J, the junction contained 12 bases not matched to a gene. Germline loops: CDR1 MNHEY, CDR2 SVGAGI. CDR3 size: 16 residues. The chain employs TRBV6-5 and TRBJ2-3, with 8 nucleotides matching TRBD1. The TCR sequence derives from a man aged 18 to 29 in good health and CMV-seronegative. What was sequenced was PBMCs. The CDR3 region has the DNA TGTGCCAGCAGTTCGCGACAGGGGAGGTCGGAGGATACGCAGTATTTT. Protein: CASSSRQGRSEDTQYF.